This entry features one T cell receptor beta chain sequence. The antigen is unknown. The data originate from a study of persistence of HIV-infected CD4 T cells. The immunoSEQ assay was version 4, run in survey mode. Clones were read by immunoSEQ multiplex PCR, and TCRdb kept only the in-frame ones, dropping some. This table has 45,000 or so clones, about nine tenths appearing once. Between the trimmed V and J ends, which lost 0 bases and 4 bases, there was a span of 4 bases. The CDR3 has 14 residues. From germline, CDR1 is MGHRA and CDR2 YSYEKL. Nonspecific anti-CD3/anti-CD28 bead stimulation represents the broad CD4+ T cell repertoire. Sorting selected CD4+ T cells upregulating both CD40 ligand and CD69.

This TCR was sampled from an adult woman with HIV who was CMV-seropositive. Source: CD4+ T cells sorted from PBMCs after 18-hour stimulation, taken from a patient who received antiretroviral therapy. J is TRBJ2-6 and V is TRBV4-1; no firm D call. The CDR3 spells CASSQDKGANVLTF. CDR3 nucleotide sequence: TGCGCCAGCAGCCAAGATAAAGGGGCCAACGTCCTGACTTTC.